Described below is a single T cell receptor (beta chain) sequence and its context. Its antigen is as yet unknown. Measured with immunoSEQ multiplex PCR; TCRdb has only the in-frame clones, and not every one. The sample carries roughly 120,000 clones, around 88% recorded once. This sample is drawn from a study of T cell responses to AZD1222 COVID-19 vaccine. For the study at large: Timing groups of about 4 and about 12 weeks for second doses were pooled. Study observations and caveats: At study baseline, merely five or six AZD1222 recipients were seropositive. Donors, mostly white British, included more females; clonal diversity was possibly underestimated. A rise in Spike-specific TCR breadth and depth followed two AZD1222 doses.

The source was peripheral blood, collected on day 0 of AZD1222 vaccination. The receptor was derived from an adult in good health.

The CDR3 spells CASSPSGVQPHTIYF. Written as DNA, the CDR3 is TGTGCCAGCAGCCCGTCGGGGGTCCAGCCCCACACCATATATTTT. The rearrangement joins TRBV7-2 to TRBJ1-3; TRBD1 is a possible D gene (5 bases). CDR1 SGHTA and CDR2 FQGNSA come from the germline V gene. This CDR3 is built from 15 residues. The V and J ends lost 5 bases and 8 bases respectively, with 19 bases between them.